These T cell receptor beta chains were read from a single sample in a study of control samples from healthy donors and cancer patients. TCRdb's table, derived via immunoSEQ multiplex PCR, lists solely in-frame clones and lacks some. The sample contains about 48,000 clones, over 90% of which appear only once. Specimen: PBMCs. The receptors derive from a woman between 45 and 65 years old with head and neck cancer. Each CDR3 is given with its conserved first and last residue. The D gene is left open where the match is weak. Size is omitted from some rows. Given values are once, few, many or a class for expanded clones.

NA,NA,TRBV28,TRBJ1-1,TGTGCCAGCAATTCAGGGTGGAACACTGAAGCTTTCTTT,CASNSGWNTEAFF
NA,NA,TRBV24-1,TRBJ1-5,TGTGCCACCAGTGACGCTAATCAGCCCCAGCATTTT,CATSDANQPQHF
NA,NA,TRBV19,TRBJ2-7,TGTGCCAGTAGTATCGGGCGGACCTACGAGCAGTACTTC,CASSIGRTYEQYF
NA,NA,TRBV10-3,TRBJ1-4,TGTGCCATCAGTGATCAGACAGTAAATGAAAAACTGTTTTTT,CAISDQTVNEKLFF
NA,NA,TRBV5-6,TRBJ1-1,TGTGCCAGCAGTCGGACAGTTATGAACACTGAAGCTTTCTTT,CASSRTVMNTEAFF
NA,NA,TRBV7-9,TRBJ1-2,TGTGCCAGCAGCTACGGAGCAGAGTCGTATGGCTACACCTTC,CASSYGAESYGYTF
TRBD2,NA,TRBV28,TRBJ2-1,TGTGCCAGCAACCTTAGCGGGAGAAAGTCGGGTGAGCAGTTCTTC,CASNLSGRKSGEQFF
NA,NA,TRBV5-5,TRBJ1-4,TGTGCCAGCAGCCCCGGGACACCAACTAATGAAAAACTGTTTTTT,CASSPGTPTNEKLFF
NA,NA,TRBV28,TRBJ2-3,TGTGCCAGCAGGGCTAGAGATACGCAGTATTTT,CASRARDTQYF
TRBD1,NA,TRBV9,TRBJ1-5,TGTGCCAGCAGCGCACAGGGGCAGGTTGATCAGCCCCAGCATTTT,CASSAQGQVDQPQHF
NA,NA,TRBV30,TRBJ1-2,TGTGCCTGGAGTGTAAGAGGACTTAACTATGGCTACACCTTC,CAWSVRGLNYGYTF
NA,NA,TRBV28,TRBJ1-5,TGTGCCAGCAGTTTGAGGTCAGGCAATCAGCCCCAGCATTTT,CASSLRSGNQPQHF
TRBD1,NA,TRBV11-2,TRBJ1-2,TGTGCCAGCAGCTTGTCCGGGACAGTTAACTATGGCTACACCTTC,CASSLSGTVNYGYTF
TRBD1,once,TRBV5-6,TRBJ1-4,TGTGCCAGCAGCTTGGGGGACAGGGTAAATGAAAAACTGTTTTTT,CASSLGDRVNEKLFF
NA,NA,TRBV21-1,TRBJ2-7,TGTGCCAGCAGCAAAGCGGTGCAGGGACCGTTCTACGAGCAGTACTTC,CASSKAVQGPFYEQYF
NA,NA,TRBV23-1,TRBJ1-1,TGCGCCAGCAGTCCGGACGGACGGAACACTGAAGCTTTCTTT,CASSPDGRNTEAFF
TRBD1,NA,TRBV27,TRBJ1-1,TGTGCCAGCAGTTCCCGGGACAGGGGGAACACTGAAGCTTTCTTT,CASSSRDRGNTEAFF
TRBD1,NA,TRBV19,TRBJ1-1,TGTGCCAGTAGTAGGGGGACAGGGACCTACTCAACTGAAGCTTTCTTT,CASSRGTGTYSTEAFF
NA,once,TRBV11-2,TRBJ2-2,TGTGCCAGCAGCTTAGTACCGGCGAACACCGGGGAGCTGTTTTTT,CASSLVPANTGELFF
TRBD2,NA,TRBV28,TRBJ2-7,TGTGCCAGCTCCCTGAGAGCGGGAGGGCCCTACGAGCAGTACTTC,CASSLRAGGPYEQYF
NA,once,TRBV5-1,TRBJ1-2,TGCGCCAGCAGTCAGGGTTTCTTTGGGTACACCTTC,CASSQGFFGYTF
NA,NA,TRBV6-5,TRBJ1-1,TGTGCCAGCAGTTACGTACAGGGAACTGAAGCTTTCTTT,CASSYVQGTEAFF
NA,NA,TRBV28,TRBJ2-3,TGTGCCAGCAGTTTGGATTCTAGCACAGATACGCAGTATTTT,CASSLDSSTDTQYF
NA,NA,TRBV5-1,TRBJ1-3,TGCGCCAGCAGCCCGAACCCTGACCTGGGAAACACCATATATTTT,CASSPNPDLGNTIYF
NA,NA,TRBV18,TRBJ1-4,TGTGCCAGCTCATTACTCCGGGCTGGGGAAAAACTGTTTTTT,CASSLLRAGEKLFF
NA,NA,TRBV2,TRBJ1-2,TGTGCCAGCAAGGGGGACCTCCTCCTGGGCTATGGCTACACCTTC,CASKGDLLLGYGYTF
TRBD2,NA,TRBV5-1,TRBJ2-1,TGCGCCAGCAGCCCCATAGCGGGGGTCTCCTACAATGAGCAGTTCTTC,CASSPIAGVSYNEQFF
NA,NA,TRBV6-6,TRBJ1-3,TGTGCCAGCAGTCCCCCCCGGAATTCCATAAAGGCTGGAAACACCATATATTTT,CASSPPRNSIKAGNTIYF
NA,NA,TRBV4-3,TRBJ2-1,TGCGCCAGCAGCCAAGAATCCAGGGGCCCCTACAATGAGCAGTTCTTC,CASSQESRGPYNEQFF
NA,NA,TRBV7-2,TRBJ2-7,TGTGCCAGCAGCTTAAGTGGGGGAGGCTACGAGCAGTACTTC,CASSLSGGGYEQYF
NA,once,TRBV20-1,TRBJ1-1,TGCAGTGCTAGAGGGGGAGCTTTCTTT,CSARGGAFF
NA,NA,TRBV29-1,TRBJ2-2,TGCAGCGTTGAAGGGCGCGGGACAGCGGCCGGGGAGCTGTTTTTT,CSVEGRGTAAGELFF
TRBD1,NA,TRBV19,TRBJ2-2,TGTGCCAGTAACGAGGCGGGACAGGGGAGGAGTAGGACCGGGGAGCTGTTTTTT,CASNEAGQGRSRTGELFF
NA,NA,TRBV30,TRBJ1-5,TGTGCCTGGAGTACCGGGGGAAATCAGCCCCAGCATTTT,CAWSTGGNQPQHF
TRBD2,NA,TRBV6-5,TRBJ2-7,TGTGCCAGCAGTCCAAAGCGGGAGGGACGTCGCGAGCAGTACTTC,CASSPKREGRREQYF
NA,NA,TRBV27,TRBJ1-6,TGTGCCAGCAGTTTGGGAGGGGCCAATTCACCCCTCCACTTT,CASSLGGANSPLHF
NA,NA,TRBV7-9,TRBJ2-6,TGTGCCAGCAGAGGAGCTGGGGCCAACGTCCTGACTTTC,CASRGAGANVLTF
NA,NA,TRBV10-3,TRBJ2-7,TGTGCCATCAGGGGGTCAGCAGGGACATCGGACTACGAGCAGTACTTC,CAIRGSAGTSDYEQYF
NA,NA,TRBV5-4,TRBJ2-7,TGTGCCAGCAGCTTGGACGGGGCTCTAAGCTCCTACGAGCAGTACTTC,CASSLDGALSSYEQYF
NA,NA,TRBV19,TRBJ1-1,TGTGCCAGTAGTCTGGACTTTTACACTGAAGCTTTCTTT,CASSLDFYTEAFF
NA,few,TRBV7-9,TRBJ2-2,TGTGCCAGCAGCTTAGGGCTTAGGAAAACCGGGGAGCTGTTTTTT,CASSLGLRKTGELFF
NA,NA,TRBV16,TRBJ2-7,TGTGCCAGCAGCCAATCCGTCAGCTACGAGCAGTACTTC,CASSQSVSYEQYF
TRBD2,NA,TRBV5-1,TRBJ2-7,TGCGCCAGCAGCCCGGGGGGGAGTCCCTCTCTTTTC,CASSPGGSPSLF
TRBD1,NA,TRBV19,TRBJ2-3,TGTGCCAGTAGTATAGGAGTCAGGGGGGATACGCAGTATTTT,CASSIGVRGDTQYF
NA,NA,TRBV18,TRBJ2-2,TGTGCCAGCTCACTCGGCAGGGGCGCGACCGGGGAGCTGTTTTTT,CASSLGRGATGELFF